The 9 T cell receptor beta chains in this list originate from one sample, sequenced in a study of early T cells in non-severe SARS-CoV-2 infection. MiXCR, applied by TCRdb to the 5' RACE reads, yields one record per CDR3 protein. This repertoire shows approximately 120,000 distinct CDR3 sequences, under 15% found once; its top ten account for just over 20%. Sample: whole blood. These receptors were collected from an adult who was a healthcare worker with PCR-confirmed SARS-CoV-2 infection or an uninfected control (not recorded which).

V usage is TRBV18 and J usage is TRBJ2-2, with D unclear. The CDR3 runs to 15 residues. Germline assignment: CDR1 KGHSH and CDR2 LQKENI. Trimming stripped 0 bases from V and 2 bases from J, with 7 bases between. The DNA for the CDR3 is TGTGCCAGCTCACCACCGTCAGTAAACACCGGGGAGCTGTTTTTT. Translating it yields CASSPPSVNTGELFF.

The V call is TRBV28, the J call TRBJ1-6, with TRBD1 as a possible D gene (5 bases). CDR1 is MDHEN, CDR2 SYDVKM, per germline. V gave up 5 bases and J gave up 5 bases, with 13 bases separating them. The length of the CDR3 is 15 residues. For the CDR3, the DNA is TGTGCCAGCAGTCTGACGACAGCCGATAATTCACCCCTCCACTTT. This encodes CASSLTTADNSPLHF.

This clonotype was detected ten times or more. This sequence joins TRBV29-1 and TRBJ1-1; D is uncertain. The V end lost 4 bases, the J end lost 0 bases, and 6 bases lay between the germline ends. This CDR3 contains 12 residues. Germline loops: CDR1 SQVTM, CDR2 ANQGSEA. This chain's CDR3 is CSVAVLNTEAFF. CDR3 in DNA: TGCAGCGTTGCGGTTCTGAACACTGAAGCTTTCTTT.

The J gene is TRBJ2-1, the V gene TRBV29-1; D perhaps matches TRBD2 (5 bases). The V gene lost 8 bases and the J gene lost 3 bases, with 14 bases spanning the gap. Germline CDR1 and CDR2: SQVTM and ANQGSEA. This CDR3 has 13 residues. CDR3 loop: CSMEDSLYNEQFF. The CDR3 DNA is TGCAGCATGGAGGACTCTCTCTACAATGAGCAGTTCTTC.

This clonotype was counted between two and nine times. The V and J genes are TRBV5-1 and TRBJ2-5; 7 bases map to TRBD2. Unmatched junction bases numbered 5, after V lost 7 bases and J lost 2 bases. The CDR3 sequence is 13 residues long. Germline values: CDR1 SGHRS, CDR2 YFSETQ. The CDR3: CASSDSGQETQYF. The CDR3 nucleotides are TGCGCCAGCTCGGATAGCGGGCAAGAGACCCAGTACTTC.

The rearrangement joins TRBV5-1 to TRBJ1-2, with 8 bases identical to TRBD1. There are 15 residues in the CDR3. Germline V CDR1 and CDR2: SGHRS, YFSETQ. Losses at the gene ends were 3 bases for V and 2 bases for J; bases not matched to a gene: 6. CDR3 region: CASSSTGALNYGYTF. In nucleotides, the CDR3 is TGCGCCAGCAGCTCGACAGGGGCGCTCAACTATGGCTACACCTTC.

This chain connects TRBV5-4 to TRBJ1-6, with 9 bases aligning to TRBD1. The CDR3 spans 16 residues. Trimming took 4 bases from V and 8 from J; bases not matched to a gene: 10. Per the germline V gene, CDR1 is SGHNT and CDR2 is YYREEE (reference sequence). The CDR3, as DNA: TGTGCCAGCAGCCGAACAGGGGGCAAAGGATATTCACCCCTCCACTTT. Amino acid sequence: CASSRTGGKGYSPLHF. The full variable domain, with the rest looked up from reference TRBV5-4 and TRBJ1-6, is ETGVTQSPTHLIKTRGQQVTLRCSSQSGHNTVSWYQQALGQGPQFIFQYYREEENGRGNFPPRFSGLQFPNYSSELNVNALELDDSALYLCASSRTGGKGYSPLHFGNGTRLTVT.

The sample holds a few counts of this clonotype. The chain has TRBV20-1 and TRBJ1-2; TRBD1 agrees at 8 bases. V was pared by 6 bases and J by 8 bases, with 8 bases of the junction left unmatched. The CDR3 extends over 12 amino acids. Germline lookup yields CDR1 DFQATT and CDR2 SNEGSKA (reference sequence). The CDR3 is CSAPDRVGGYTF. The CDR3 DNA reads TGCAGTGCCCCGGACAGGGTAGGGGGCTACACCTTC.

In this sample, this clonotype turned up a few times. The gene calls are TRBV29-1 and TRBJ2-5; perhaps TRBD1 as D (6 bases). The V gene lost 5 bases and the J gene lost 2 bases, with 18 bases spanning the gap. The germline gives CDR1 SQVTM, CDR2 ANQGSEA. The CDR3 sequence is 15 residues long. The CDR3 nucleotides read TGCAGCGTTTGGCGAAGACAGGAGATACAAGAGACCCAGTACTTC. Translation: CSVWRRQEIQETQYF.